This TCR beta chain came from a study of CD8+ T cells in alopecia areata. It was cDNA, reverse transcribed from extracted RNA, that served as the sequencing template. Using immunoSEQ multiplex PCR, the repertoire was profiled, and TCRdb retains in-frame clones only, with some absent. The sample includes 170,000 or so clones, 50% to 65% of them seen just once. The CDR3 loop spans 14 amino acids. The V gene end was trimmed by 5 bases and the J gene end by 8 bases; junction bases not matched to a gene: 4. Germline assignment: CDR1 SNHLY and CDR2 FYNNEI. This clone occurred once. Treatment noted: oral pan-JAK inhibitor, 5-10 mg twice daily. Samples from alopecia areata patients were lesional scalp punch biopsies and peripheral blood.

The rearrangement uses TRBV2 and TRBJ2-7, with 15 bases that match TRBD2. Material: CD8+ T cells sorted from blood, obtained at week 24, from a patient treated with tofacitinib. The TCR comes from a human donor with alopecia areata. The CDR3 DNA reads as TGTGCCAGCAGTTCGGGACTAGCGGGGGGTAAGCAGTACTTC. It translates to CASSSGLAGGKQYF.